The entry below describes one T cell receptor beta chain. Its antigen is currently unknown. The data derive from a study of cytomegalovirus exposure and HLA in healthy donors. Background on the study: Early on, a data release was issued that held tens of millions of unique TCRs from HLA-typed donors. Overall study findings and caveats: Later work showed greater clonal expansion in HLA-associated TCR beta chains than in equally common others. TRBV6-2, TRBV6-3 and other indistinguishable V segments were excluded.

The CDR3 runs 15 residues. With 4 bases removed from V and 0 bases from J, the gap between germline ends came to 11 bases. Germline V gene data show CDR1 as MGHRA and CDR2 as YSYEKL. In the PCR, 60 Vbeta and 13 Jbeta primers were used. TCRdb's copy holds only in-frame clones and misses some; the assay was immunoSEQ multiplex PCR. The sample records under 200,000 clones, around four fifths being singletons. Everyone who donated was a healthy bone marrow donor. The sequencing input was PBMCs. This receptor was obtained from a woman aged 50 to 65 in good health and CMV-seropositive. The J gene is TRBJ2-3, the V gene TRBV4-1, with a possible D match to TRBD1 (6 bases). The CDR3, as DNA: TGCGCCAGCAGCCTGGACAGATATAGCACAGATACGCAGTATTTT. It specifies CASSLDRYSTDTQYF.